These 29 T cell receptor beta chains share one sample of origin, sequenced in a study of blood T cell dynamics during melanoma immunotherapy. The time point here: week 3, after first cycle of checkpoint inhibitor. Here immunoSEQ multiplex PCR was the method, and the copy in TCRdb shows in-frame clones only, minus some. Altogether 25,000 to 35,000 clones are present, over 70% being singletons, with the ten largest covering 10%. The sample was blood, taken from a patient treated with checkpoint blockade. Source of these receptors: a human donor with melanoma.

In this sample, this clone turned up a few times. The chain recombines TRBV29-1 with TRBJ1-1; maybe TRBD1 (5 bases). The CDR3 consists of 13 residues. CDR1 SQVTM and CDR2 ANQGSEA come from the germline V gene. V was shortened by 7 bases and J by 1 base, with 13 bases between the two germline ends. DNA for the CDR3: TGCAGCGCCCGGGACTGGGGGAACACTGAAGCTTTCTTT. Protein sequence: CSARDWGNTEAFF.

This chain connects TRBV18 to TRBJ1-4; 7 bases fit TRBD1. The CDR3 consists of 15 residues. V trimming: 5 bases; J trimming: 8 bases; junction bases outside the gene matches: 11. Germline lookup yields CDR1 KGHSH and CDR2 LQKENI. This CDR3 reads CASSTGQAGWEKLFF. The CDR3 nucleotides are TGTGCCAGCTCAACCGGACAGGCGGGGTGGGAAAAACTGTTTTTT.

The table lists this clone with a few counts. The chain recombines TRBV28 with TRBJ2-7; TRBD2 might be the D (6 bases). The CDR3 totals 13 residues. Trimming took off 4 bases at V and 0 bases at J, with 7 bases between the two ends. The V gene's germline CDR1 is MDHEN and CDR2 SYDVKM. CDR3 coding DNA: TGTGCCAGCAGTTACGGGAGCTCCTACGAGCAGTACTTC. It translates to CASSYGSSYEQYF.

The chain couples TRBV27 to TRBJ1-1; D not resolved. The CDR3 runs 13 residues. Trimming took 2 bases from V and 0 from J, leaving 4 bases between them. CDR1 and CDR2 from the germline V gene are MNHEY and SMNVEV (reference sequence). CDR3 nucleotide sequence: TGTGCCAGCAGTTTAGGTCTGAACACTGAAGCTTTCTTT. Translating it yields CASSLGLNTEAFF.

The chain has TRBV11-2 and TRBJ2-2; D is possibly TRBD2 (6 bases). V lost 2 bases, J lost 0 bases, and 13 bases lay in between. The germline gives CDR1 SGHAT, CDR2 FQNNGV. The CDR3 loop spans 17 amino acids. The CDR3 bases are TGTGCCAGCAGCTTATATGGCGGGAATACGAACACCGGGGAGCTGTTTTTT. The encoded protein is CASSLYGGNTNTGELFF.

The chain is built from TRBV14 and TRBJ2-1; the D gene could be TRBD1 or TRBD2 (5 bases each). The CDR3 runs 14 residues. From germline, CDR1 is SGHDN and CDR2 FVKESK. Deletions cut 3 bases from V and 6 bases from J, with 12 bases between. The CDR3 spells CASSQRGRGNEQFF. The CDR3 nucleotides are TGTGCCAGCAGCCAGAGGGGTAGGGGCAATGAGCAGTTCTTC.

This chain links TRBV11-2 with TRBJ2-2, with 9 bases fitting TRBD2. The CDR3 loop spans 16 amino acids. Germline V lookup: CDR1 SGHAT, CDR2 FQNNGV. Trimming at V came to 6 bases and at J to 6 bases, leaving 11 bases not matched to a gene. The CDR3 nucleotides are TGTGCCAGCAGATTTGGAGCGGGAGGAGGCGCCGGGGAGCTGTTTTTT. As protein: CASRFGAGGGAGELFF. The full variable domain, rest sourced from reference TRBV11-2 and TRBJ2-2, is EAGVAQSPRYKIIEKRQSVAFWCNPISGHATLYWYQQILGQGPKLLIQFQNNGVVDDSQLPKDRFSAERLKGVDSTLKIQPAKLEDSAVYLCASRFGAGGGAGELFFGEGSRLTVL.

The chain recombines TRBV7-9 with TRBJ2-7; D remains ambiguous. Trimming removed 1 base from V and 2 bases from J, with 18 bases in between. Germline V CDR1 and CDR2: SEHNR, FQNEAQ (reference sequence). The CDR3 runs 17 residues. The CDR3 DNA reads TGTGCCAGCAGCTTAGGGTCAAGGCCTCCGACCCCCTACGAGCAGTACTTC. Amino acid sequence: CASSLGSRPPTPYEQYF.

This clone was recorded only once. V and J are TRBV7-3 and TRBJ2-6; TRBD2 aligns across 10 bases. The V gene end was trimmed by 1 base and the J gene end by 2 bases; junction bases not matched to a gene: 17. This CDR3 is 22 amino acids long. Germline loops: CDR1 SGHTA, CDR2 FQGTGA. The CDR3 coding sequence is TGTGCCAGCAGCTTAAGATCCACTAGCGGGGCATTTGTAAGGACTGGGGCCAACGTCCTGACTTTC. It specifies CASSLRSTSGAFVRTGANVLTF.

The chain uses TRBV4-1 and TRBJ2-1, with 7 bases lining up with TRBD1. V trimming: 4 bases; J trimming: 0 bases; junction bases outside the gene matches: 6. This CDR3 comprises 16 residues. The V gene's germline CDR1 is MGHRA and CDR2 YSYEKL. The CDR3 sequence is CASSRSDRSSYNEQFF. In DNA form, the CDR3 reads TGCGCCAGCAGCCGGTCGGACAGGAGCTCCTACAATGAGCAGTTCTTC.

This clone was detected once. The chain recombines TRBV14 with TRBJ1-1; no reliable D call. Germline values: CDR1 SGHDN, CDR2 FVKESK. The CDR3 is made up of 15 amino acids. Between the trimmed V and J ends, which lost 1 base and 0 bases, there was a span of 9 bases. CDR3: CASSQGYSMNTEAFF. The CDR3 nucleotides read TGTGCCAGCAGCCAAGGTTACTCCATGAACACTGAAGCTTTCTTT.

The rearrangement joins TRBV7-2 to TRBJ1-2; D is possibly TRBD1 (6 bases). The V end was cut by 0 bases, the J end by 2 bases, with 13 bases between. This CDR3 spans 16 amino acids. CDR1 and CDR2 (germline): SGHTA, FQGNSA. In DNA, the CDR3 is TGTGCCAGCAGCTTAGCGCTCCCGGGGGCGAACTATGGCTACACCTTC. It translates to CASSLALPGANYGYTF. Full variable domain (remainder filled in from reference TRBV7-2 and TRBJ1-2): GAGVSQSPSNKVTEKGKDVELRCDPISGHTALYWYRQSLGQGLEFLIYFQGNSAPDKSGLPSDRFSAERTGGSVSTLTIQRTQQEDSAVYLCASSLALPGANYGYTFGSGTRLTVV.

The chain combines TRBV6-5 with TRBJ2-7, with D possibly matching TRBD1 (5 bases). The V end lost 7 bases, the J end lost 2 bases, and 15 bases lay between the germline ends. CDR1 and CDR2 (germline): MNHEY, SVGAGI. The CDR3 extends over 14 amino acids. In DNA, the CDR3 is TGTGCCAGCACCATGGGGCTCAGACCCTACGAGCAGTACTTC. Encoded protein: CASTMGLRPYEQYF.

V and J are TRBV5-5 and TRBJ1-2; 9 positions agree with TRBD1. V shed 2 bases, J shed 4 bases, and the junction held 9 bases outside the gene matches. The CDR3 sequence is 16 residues long. Germline V gene data show CDR1 as SGHKS and CDR2 as YYEKEE (reference sequence). CDR3 sequence (DNA): TGTGCCAGCAGCTTTGGGGCCGGGACAGGGAGCTATGGCTACACCTTC. Translating gives CASSFGAGTGSYGYTF.

The chain employs TRBV10-2 and TRBJ2-2, with 7 bases lining up with TRBD1. Per the germline V gene, CDR1 is WSHSY and CDR2 is SAAADI. V was clipped by 6 bases and J by 4 bases; unmatched bases: 5. The CDR3 is 14 amino acids. Here the CDR3 DNA reads TGCGCCAGCAGGTTGCCAGGGGGCACCGGGGAGCTGTTTTTT. Protein: CASRLPGGTGELFF.

This clone showed up just a few times. V and J are TRBV5-1 and TRBJ2-1; D remains unclear. Trimming took 5 bases from V and 2 from J, leaving 11 bases between them. The CDR3 is 14 residues long. CDR1 is SGHRS, CDR2 YFSETQ, per germline. CDR3: CASRGQGPYNEQFF. CDR3 nucleotide sequence: TGCGCCAGCAGAGGGCAAGGACCCTACAATGAGCAGTTCTTC.

This clone was observed a single time. The V gene is TRBV5-5, the J gene TRBJ2-7; 8 nucleotides line up with TRBD1. V gave up 3 bases and J gave up 6 bases; unmatched junction bases: 5. Germline CDR1 reads SGHKS; CDR2 reads YYEKEE (reference sequence). The CDR3 runs to 13 residues. CDR3 amino acids: CASSWGQALEQYF. DNA for the CDR3: TGTGCCAGCAGCTGGGGACAGGCCCTCGAGCAGTACTTC.

V and J are TRBV5-4 and TRBJ2-2, with a weak D call TRBD1 (5 bases). CDR3 length: 13 amino acids. Per the germline V gene, CDR1 is SGHNT and CDR2 is YYREEE (reference sequence). V was trimmed by 5 bases and J by 6 bases, leaving 11 bases between them. The CDR3 here is CASSFQGAGELFF. The CDR3, as DNA: TGTGCCAGCAGTTTCCAGGGCGCCGGGGAGCTGTTTTTT.

The J gene is TRBJ2-5, the V gene TRBV6-1; D possibly corresponds to TRBD1 (6 bases). The CDR3 spans 16 residues. Germline V gives CDR1 MNHNS, CDR2 SASEGT. Trimming pared 2 bases from V and 0 bases from J, leaving 13 bases between. CDR3 loop: CASSESVAGDQETQYF. DNA for the CDR3: TGTGCCAGCAGTGAAAGTGTGGCAGGGGACCAAGAGACCCAGTACTTC.

This clone came up once. The rearrangement links TRBV28 to TRBJ2-1, with D possibly TRBD2 on 6 matching bases. The CDR3 runs 12 residues. Trimming shortened V by 3 bases and J by 7 bases, and 7 bases separated the two germline ends. CDR1 MDHEN and CDR2 SYDVKM come from the germline V gene. CDR3 nucleotide sequence: TGTGCCAGCAGTTTTGGGAGGAATGAGCAGTTCTTC. This sequence encodes CASSFGRNEQFF.

V gene TRBV5-6 combines with J gene TRBJ1-2, with 8 bases fitting TRBD1. Germline V gene lookup returns CDR1 SGHDT and CDR2 YYEEEE. There are 13 residues in the CDR3. Trimming took 6 bases from V and 4 from J; bases not matched to a gene: 5. CDR3 residues: CASKLQGGYGYTF. The DNA for the CDR3 is TGTGCCAGCAAATTACAGGGGGGCTATGGCTACACCTTC.

This clone was seen a handful of times. The chain links TRBV2 to TRBJ1-1; 8 bases match TRBD1. The germline gives CDR1 SNHLY, CDR2 FYNNEI. The length of the CDR3 is 12 residues. Here the CDR3 DNA reads TGTGTCAGGCAGGGGGCAGGCACTGAAGCTTTCTTT. Its translation is CVRQGAGTEAFF.

J is TRBJ1-2 and V is TRBV5-4; perhaps TRBD1 as D (5 bases). CDR3 length equals 13 residues. CDR1 is SGHNT and CDR2 is YYREEE in the germline V gene (reference sequence). Trimming removed 4 bases from V and 5 bases from J, with 12 bases in between. The CDR3 loop reads CASSDGTDYGYTF. CDR3 sequence (DNA): TGTGCCAGCAGCGATGGGACGGATTATGGCTACACCTTC. The full variable domain, in which reference TRBV5-4 and TRBJ1-2 provide the parts outside the CDR3, is ETGVTQSPTHLIKTRGQQVTLRCSSQSGHNTVSWYQQALGQGPQFIFQYYREEENGRGNFPPRFSGLQFPNYSSELNVNALELDDSALYLCASSDGTDYGYTFGSGTRLTVV.

This chain connects TRBV4-1 to TRBJ2-1; 7 positions agree with TRBD2. The V segment lost 4 bases and the J segment 13 bases; nucleotides outside the gene matches: 10. Germline V lookup: CDR1 MGHRA, CDR2 YSYEKL. The CDR3 runs 13 residues. The chain's CDR3 is CASSPPGLADQFF. Written as DNA, the CDR3 is TGCGCCAGCAGCCCCCCGGGTCTAGCGGACCAGTTCTTC.

The chain employs TRBV19 and TRBJ2-1; D unclear. The CDR3 loop spans 15 amino acids. The V gene lost 3 bases and the J gene lost 0 bases, with 9 bases spanning the gap. Germline V gene lookup returns CDR1 LNHDA and CDR2 SQIVND (reference sequence). The CDR3 here is CASSISPSSYNEQFF. The CDR3 DNA is TGTGCCAGTAGTATCTCCCCGAGCTCCTACAATGAGCAGTTCTTC.

The rearrangement links TRBV7-6 to TRBJ2-2; TRBD2 aligns across 8 bases. The V segment lost 2 bases and the J segment 4 bases; nucleotides outside the gene matches: 3. The germline V gene has CDR1 SGHVS and CDR2 FNYEAQ. The CDR3 consists of 15 residues. The CDR3 DNA is TGTGCCAGCAGCTTACGAAGCGGGAGCACCGGGGAGCTGTTTTTT. Amino acid sequence: CASSLRSGSTGELFF.

V gene TRBV7-2 combines with J gene TRBJ2-2; 8 bases are a match to TRBD1. Unmatched junction bases numbered 0, after V lost 5 bases and J lost 4 bases. The CDR3 is made up of 13 amino acids. Germline CDR1 is SGHTA and CDR2 is FQGNSA. The chain's CDR3 is CASSTGGTGELFF. CDR3 DNA sequence: TGTGCCAGCAGCACAGGGGGCACCGGGGAGCTGTTTTTT.

V gene TRBV6-5 combines with J gene TRBJ1-3; D possibly corresponds to TRBD1 (6 bases). The CDR3 runs to 15 residues. Trimming stripped 5 bases from V and 0 bases from J, with 11 bases between. Germline-derived CDR1 and CDR2 are MNHEY and SVGAGI. CDR3: CASSQDSFSGNTIYF. In DNA form, the CDR3 reads TGTGCCAGCAGTCAGGACAGCTTCTCTGGAAACACCATATATTTT.

As DNA, the CDR3 is TGTGCCCGGGACTCCACAGATACGCAGTATTTT. Translating it yields CARDSTDTQYF. The chain employs TRBV11-3 and TRBJ2-3, with a tentative D call TRBD2 (6 bases). Per the germline V gene, CDR1 is SGHNT and CDR2 is YENEEA. This CDR3 region has 11 residues. V was clipped by 11 bases and J by 2 bases, with 8 bases between them.